This entry lists 3 T cell receptor beta chains sequenced from one sample in a study of cytomegalovirus exposure and HLA in healthy donors. TCRdb's table, derived via immunoSEQ multiplex PCR, lists solely in-frame clones and lacks some. This sample carries over 110,000 clones, around 87% of them seen once, and the ten largest clones take roughly 9%. Specimen: PBMCs. These receptors all stem from a man between 18 and 35 years old in good health and CMV-seropositive.

This sequence joins TRBV12-5 and TRBJ2-2; a weak D match, TRBD1 (5 bases). The CDR3 contains 15 residues. Germline CDR1 reads LGHNT; CDR2 reads FRNRAP. V was trimmed by 2 bases and J by 5 bases, leaving 12 bases between them. CDR3 in DNA: TGTGCTAGTGGTTTGTTCCAGGGTTCGACCGGGGAGCTGTTTTTT. This translates into CASGLFQGSTGELFF. The variable domain in full, completed from reference TRBV12-5 and TRBJ2-2, reads DARVTQTPRHKVTEMGQEVTMRCQPILGHNTVFWYRQTMMQGLELLAYFRNRAPLDDSGMPKDRFSAEMPDATLATLKIQPSEPRDSAVYFCASGLFQGSTGELFFGEGSRLTVL.

This sequence joins TRBV11-3 and TRBJ2-3; maybe TRBD1 (6 bases). Per germline, CDR1 SGHNT and CDR2 YENEEA. Between the trimmed V and J ends, which lost 7 bases and 3 bases, there was a span of 11 bases. CDR3 length: 13 amino acids. The CDR3: CASKKGQTDTQYF. Written as DNA, the CDR3 is TGTGCCAGCAAAAAAGGACAGACAGATACGCAGTATTTT.

The rearrangement links TRBV25-1 to TRBJ2-3; D possibly corresponds to TRBD1 (6 bases). Germline V CDR1 and CDR2: MGHDK, SYGVNS. CDR3 length: 13 amino acids. V was shortened by 3 bases and J by 7 bases, with 11 bases between the two germline ends. The chain's CDR3 is CASSDRDTHTQYF. The CDR3 region has the DNA TGTGCCAGCAGTGATAGGGACACCCATACGCAGTATTTT.